This TCR beta chain derives from a study of cytomegalovirus exposure and HLA in healthy donors. This CDR3 is built from 15 residues. Germline V gene data show CDR1 as GTSNPN and CDR2 as SVGIG (reference sequence). The V end was cut by 2 bases, the J end by 4 bases, with 15 bases between. The PCR contained 60 Vbeta and 13 Jbeta primers. The method was immunoSEQ multiplex PCR; TCRdb's version includes in-frame clones alone and lacks a portion of them. This table holds approximately 110,000 clones, 70% to 80% found once. Sequences were obtained from PBMCs. The V and J genes are TRBV30 and TRBJ1-3; D possibly corresponds to TRBD1 (5 bases). The sequence came from a man aged 35 to 55 in good health and CMV-seronegative. Here the CDR3 DNA reads TGTGCCTGGAGTTTTTGGTCAGGGTTGGGAAACACCATATATTTT. Residues: CAWSFWSGLGNTIYF.